These T cell receptor beta chains were read from a single sample in a study of human T cells and chemical hapten exposure. TCRdb re-called the RACE reads through MiXCR, storing one row per CDR3 protein. The data hold just under 35,000 distinct CDR3 sequences, with around a tenth observed a single time. The sequencing used whole blood, collected in connection with sensitization to the hapten diphenylcyclopropenone (DPC). The receptor source for this set is a man over 45 with alopecia areata. Some clones in this sample may be carry-over from other donors' samples. Each CDR3 is given with its conserved first and last residue. Fields, in order: V gene, clone size, J gene, D gene, CDR3 protein, CDR3 DNA. A D gene is named only where the DNA matches it firmly. A clone size is listed for some rows: how often the clone was seen (once, few, many), or a class if it is expanded.

TRBV7-2	few	TRBJ2-3	.	CANARGGPDTQYF	TGTGCCAACGCGAGAGGGGGTCCAGATACGCAGTATTTT
TRBV11-3	.	TRBJ2-2	.	CASSPPTGTAGELFF	TGTGCCAGCAGCCCCCCCACAGGGACCGCCGGGGAGCTGTTTTTT
TRBV3-1	many	TRBJ2-3	TRBD2	CASSRAGSTDTQYF	TGTGCCAGCAGCCGAGCGGGGAGCACAGATACGCAGTATTTT
TRBV19	.	TRBJ2-5	TRBD2	CASSTTSGSTKETQYF	TGTGCCAGTAGTACGACTAGCGGGAGTACTAAGGAGACCCAGTACTTC
TRBV12-3/TRBV12-4	few	TRBJ2-5	TRBD2	CASNQGLAETQYF	TGTGCCAGCAACCAGGGACTAGCTGAGACCCAGTACTTC
TRBV27	many	TRBJ1-4	.	CASSLLGAHQKLFF	TGTGCCAGCAGTTTATTGGGGGCGCATCAAAAACTGTTTTTT
TRBV12-3/TRBV12-4	.	TRBJ2-2	.	CASTPLAGSSYTGELFF	TGTGCCAGCACCCCGCTTGCCGGGAGTTCCTACACCGGGGAGCTGTTTTTT
TRBV12-3/TRBV12-4	many	TRBJ1-4	.	CASRAWGTEKLFF	TGTGCCAGCAGGGCATGGGGTACCGAAAAACTGTTTTTT
TRBV5-5	many	TRBJ2-3	TRBD2	CASSWTSGNTQYF	TGTGCCAGCAGCTGGACTAGCGGGAATACGCAGTATTTT
TRBV4-1	many	TRBJ1-3	TRBD1	CASSQDRTGSGNTIYF	TGCGCCAGCAGCCAAGATCGGACAGGCTCTGGAAACACCATATATTTT
TRBV28	.	TRBJ2-2	TRBD2	CASSTLAGQNTGELFF	TGTGCCAGCAGTACCTTAGCGGGACAGAACACCGGGGAGCTGTTTTTT
TRBV11-2	many	TRBJ2-3	.	CASSFGTVDTDTQYF	TGTGCCAGCAGCTTCGGGACCGTGGACACAGATACGCAGTATTTT
TRBV7-9	few	TRBJ2-7	.	CASSLGRGDSYSYEQYF	TGTGCCAGCAGCTTAGGCCGAGGAGACAGTTACTCCTACGAGCAGTACTTC
TRBV10-1	many	TRBJ2-1	.	CASGGGTGSNEQFF	TGCGCCAGCGGGGGGGGGACAGGCAGCAATGAGCAGTTCTTC
TRBV7-2	many	TRBJ1-2	.	CASSPSPSGDYGYTF	TGTGCCAGCAGCCCTAGCCCCTCCGGGGACTATGGCTACACCTTC
TRBV29-1	few	TRBJ2-5	.	CSVEGPETQYF	TGCAGCGTTGAGGGACCAGAGACCCAGTACTTC
TRBV10-3	.	TRBJ1-1	TRBD1	CATGQGEGEAFF	TGTGCCACAGGACAGGGAGAGGGTGAAGCTTTCTTT
TRBV24-1	few	TRBJ2-1	.	CATSEADEQFF	TGTGCCACCAGTGAGGCAGATGAGCAGTTCTTC
TRBV3-1	many	TRBJ2-1	TRBD2	CASSQDSIAGLGHEQFF	TGTGCCAGCAGCCAAGATTCCATAGCGGGATTAGGCCATGAGCAGTTCTTC
TRBV6-2/TRBV6-3	few	TRBJ2-7	.	CASSRLHEQYF	TGTGCCAGCAGCCGATTGCACGAGCAGTACTTC
TRBV7-2	.	TRBJ2-1	.	CASSFGTLNEQFF	TGTGCCAGCAGCTTTGGGACTTTAAATGAGCAGTTCTTC
TRBV20-1	many	TRBJ1-5	.	CSAISDSNQPQHF	TGCAGTGCTATCAGCGATAGCAATCAGCCCCAGCATTTT
TRBV11-2	.	TRBJ1-2	TRBD1	CASKGQNYGYTF	TGTGCCAGCAAGGGACAGAACTATGGCTACACCTTC
TRBV11-2	many	TRBJ2-3	TRBD2	CASRAAGGRTDTQYF	TGTGCCAGCAGGGCGGCGGGAGGCCGCACAGATACGCAGTATTTT
TRBV6-2/TRBV6-3	.	TRBJ2-7	TRBD2	CASSSPGLESEQYF	TGTGCCAGCAGTTCCCCCGGACTAGAGAGCGAGCAGTACTTC
TRBV4-1	many	TRBJ2-3	TRBD1	CASSSHPGTGSPSSTDTQYF	TGCGCCAGCAGCTCACACCCCGGGACAGGGTCGCCCTCTAGCACAGATACGCAGTATTTT
TRBV29-1	many	TRBJ2-1	TRBD2	CSVRTSGGGFF	TGCAGCGTCCGGACTAGCGGAGGGGGGTTCTTC
TRBV5-6	.	TRBJ2-5	.	CASSLLGQNQETQYF	TGTGCCAGCAGCTTGCTTGGACAGAACCAAGAGACCCAGTACTTC
TRBV20-1	many	TRBJ2-1	TRBD2	CSARSLRERSYNEQFF	TGCAGTGCTAGATCCCTGCGGGAGAGATCCTACAATGAGCAGTTCTTC
TRBV6-4	many	TRBJ2-2	.	CASSENTGELFF	TGTGCCAGCAGTGAGAACACCGGGGAGCTGTTTTTT
TRBV7-9	many	TRBJ2-3	TRBD2	CASSPGASGSGTDTQYF	TGTGCCAGCAGCCCCGGGGCTAGCGGGAGTGGTACAGATACGCAGTATTTT
TRBV20-1	.	TRBJ1-5	.	CSARDPRDHQPQHF	TGCAGTGCTAGAGATCCCAGGGACCATCAGCCCCAGCATTTT
TRBV13	.	TRBJ2-1	.	CASSLTATGSYNEQFF	TGTGCCAGCAGCTTGACCGCTACCGGCTCCTACAATGAGCAGTTCTTC
TRBV28	many	TRBJ1-1	.	CASSFMRTEAFF	TGTGCCAGCAGTTTTATGAGGACTGAAGCTTTCTTT
TRBV7-9	many	TRBJ2-7	TRBD1	CASSLDRGHLEQYF	TGTGCCAGCAGCTTAGACAGGGGGCATCTCGAGCAGTACTTC
TRBV3-1	many	TRBJ1-2	TRBD1	CASSLQGSGYTF	TGTGCCAGCAGCCTACAGGGGTCTGGCTACACCTTC
TRBV29-1	few	TRBJ1-1	.	CSVRQAVNTEAFF	TGCAGCGTTAGGCAGGCAGTGAACACTGAAGCTTTCTTT
TRBV29-1	many	TRBJ2-1	.	CSVRWAYNEQFF	TGCAGCGTCCGGTGGGCCTACAATGAGCAGTTCTTC
TRBV12-3/TRBV12-4	.	TRBJ2-5	TRBD1	CASGRTGEETQYF	TGTGCCAGCGGTAGGACAGGGGAAGAGACCCAGTACTTC
TRBV5-1	many	TRBJ2-7	.	CASSLLQGYEQYF	TGCGCCAGCAGCTTGCTGCAGGGCTACGAGCAGTACTTC
TRBV28	.	TRBJ2-7	.	CASSLVEGTKYEQYF	TGTGCCAGCAGTTTGGTGGAGGGGACGAAATACGAGCAGTACTTC
TRBV28	many	TRBJ2-5	.	CASSPPNRQETQYF	TGTGCCAGCAGTCCACCTAATCGGCAAGAGACCCAGTACTTC